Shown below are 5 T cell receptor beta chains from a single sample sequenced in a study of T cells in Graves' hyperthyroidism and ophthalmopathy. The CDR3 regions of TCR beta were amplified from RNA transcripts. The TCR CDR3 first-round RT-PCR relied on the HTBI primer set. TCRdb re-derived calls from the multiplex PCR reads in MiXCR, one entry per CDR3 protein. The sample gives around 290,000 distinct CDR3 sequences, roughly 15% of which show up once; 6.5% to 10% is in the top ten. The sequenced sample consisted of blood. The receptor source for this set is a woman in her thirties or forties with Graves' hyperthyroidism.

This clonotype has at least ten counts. DNA of the CDR3: TGTGCCAGCAGTCTAACCTCCGGACTAGCCCTGGGCAATGAGCAGTTCTTC. This translates into CASSLTSGLALGNEQFF. This chain uses TRBV28 with TRBJ2-1; 8 bases fit TRBD2. Per germline, CDR1 MDHEN and CDR2 SYDVKM. V shed 5 bases and J 6 bases; nucleotides not matched to a gene: 15. The CDR3 contains 17 residues.

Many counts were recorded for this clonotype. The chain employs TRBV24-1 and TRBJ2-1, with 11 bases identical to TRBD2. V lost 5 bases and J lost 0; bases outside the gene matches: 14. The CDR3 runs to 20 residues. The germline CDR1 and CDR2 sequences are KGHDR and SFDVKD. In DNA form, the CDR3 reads TGTGCCACCAGTGCCCAATCCGGGACTAGCGGCCAGAGCTCCTACAATGAGCAGTTCTTC. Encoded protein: CATSAQSGTSGQSSYNEQFF.

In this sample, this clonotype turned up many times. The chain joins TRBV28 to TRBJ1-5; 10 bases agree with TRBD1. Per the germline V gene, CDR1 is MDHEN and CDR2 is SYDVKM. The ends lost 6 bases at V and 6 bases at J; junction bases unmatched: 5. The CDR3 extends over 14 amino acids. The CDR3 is CASRQTGGIQPQHF. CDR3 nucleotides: TGTGCCAGCAGACAGACAGGGGGCATTCAGCCCCAGCATTTT. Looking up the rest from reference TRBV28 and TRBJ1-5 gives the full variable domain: DVKVTQSSRYLVKRTGEKVFLECVQDMDHENMFWYRQDPGLGLRLIYFSYDVKMKEKGDIPEGYSVSREKKERFSLILESASTNQTSMYLCASRQTGGIQPQHFGDGTRLSIL.

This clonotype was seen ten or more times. The CDR3 here is CASSHYGQGATF. CDR3 DNA: TGTGCCAGCAGCCACTACGGACAGGGTGCCACCTTC. This chain connects TRBV3-1 to TRBJ1-2; 8 nucleotides agree with TRBD1. Germline values: CDR1 LGHDT, CDR2 YNNKEL (reference sequence). J lost 13 bases, V lost 3 bases, and 7 bases had no gene match. The CDR3 length is 12 residues.

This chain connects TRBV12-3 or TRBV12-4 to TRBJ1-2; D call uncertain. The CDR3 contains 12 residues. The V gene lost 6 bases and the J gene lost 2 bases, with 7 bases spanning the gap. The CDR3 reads CASSHQNYGYTF. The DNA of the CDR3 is TGTGCCAGCAGCCACCAAAACTATGGCTACACCTTC.